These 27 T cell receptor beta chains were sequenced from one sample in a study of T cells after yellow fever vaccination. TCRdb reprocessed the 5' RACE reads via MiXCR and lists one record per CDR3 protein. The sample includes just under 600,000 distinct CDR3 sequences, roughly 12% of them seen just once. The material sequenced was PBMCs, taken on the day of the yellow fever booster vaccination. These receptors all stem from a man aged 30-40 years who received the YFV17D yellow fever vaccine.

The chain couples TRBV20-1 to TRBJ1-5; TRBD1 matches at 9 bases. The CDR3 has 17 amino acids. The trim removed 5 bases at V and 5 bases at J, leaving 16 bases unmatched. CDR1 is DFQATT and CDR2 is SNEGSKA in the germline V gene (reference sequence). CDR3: CSAPGGTRDRVDQPQHF. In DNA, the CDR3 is TGCAGTGCTCCAGGGGGGACCCGGGACAGGGTAGATCAGCCCCAGCATTTT.

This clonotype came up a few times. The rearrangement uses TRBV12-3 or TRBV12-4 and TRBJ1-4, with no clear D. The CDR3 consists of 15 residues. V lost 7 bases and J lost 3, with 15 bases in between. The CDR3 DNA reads TGTGCCAGCACCATGAATGGACTGTCTAATGAAAAACTGTTTTTT. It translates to CASTMNGLSNEKLFF.

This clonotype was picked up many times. The DNA for the CDR3 is TGTGCCAGCAGCCCCCGGGGCGGAGGGGAGCTGTTTTTT. Its protein is CASSPRGGGELFF. The J gene is TRBJ2-2, the V gene TRBV7-2; perhaps D is TRBD1 or TRBD2 (5 bases each). Trimming stripped 5 bases from V and 8 bases from J, with 12 bases between. Germline V CDR1 and CDR2: SGHTA, FQGNSA. CDR3 size: 13 residues.

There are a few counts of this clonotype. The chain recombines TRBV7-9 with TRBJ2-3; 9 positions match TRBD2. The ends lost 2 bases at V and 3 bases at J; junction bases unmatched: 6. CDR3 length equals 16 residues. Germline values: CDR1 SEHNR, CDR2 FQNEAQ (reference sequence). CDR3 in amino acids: CASSLTPSGITDTQYF. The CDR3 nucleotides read TGTGCCAGCAGCTTAACCCCTAGCGGGATAACAGATACGCAGTATTTT. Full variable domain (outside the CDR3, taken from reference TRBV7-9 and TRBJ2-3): DTGVSQNPRHKITKRGQNVTFRCDPISEHNRLYWYRQTLGQGPEFLTYFQNEAQLEKSRLLSDRFSAERPKGSFSTLEIQRTEQGDSAMYLCASSLTPSGITDTQYFGPGTRLTVL.

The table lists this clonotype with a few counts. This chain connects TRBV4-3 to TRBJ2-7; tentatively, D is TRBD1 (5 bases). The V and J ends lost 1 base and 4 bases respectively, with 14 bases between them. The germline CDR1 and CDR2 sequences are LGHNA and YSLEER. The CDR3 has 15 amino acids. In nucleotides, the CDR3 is TGCGCCAGCAGCCAAGGCGGACACGCCGGGTACGAGCAGTACTTC. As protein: CASSQGGHAGYEQYF.

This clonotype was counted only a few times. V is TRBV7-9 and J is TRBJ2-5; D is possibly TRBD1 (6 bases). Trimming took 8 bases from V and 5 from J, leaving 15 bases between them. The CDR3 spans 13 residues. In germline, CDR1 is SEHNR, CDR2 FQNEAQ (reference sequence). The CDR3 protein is CASGGSASETQYF. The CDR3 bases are TGTGCCAGCGGGGGCTCGGCCTCGGAGACCCAGTACTTC.

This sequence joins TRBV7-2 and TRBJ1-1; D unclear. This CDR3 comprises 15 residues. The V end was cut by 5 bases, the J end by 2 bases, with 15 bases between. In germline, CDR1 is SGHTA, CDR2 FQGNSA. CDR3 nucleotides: TGTGCCAGCAGCCTTCACGGACTGATTAACACTGAAGCTTTCTTT. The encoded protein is CASSLHGLINTEAFF.

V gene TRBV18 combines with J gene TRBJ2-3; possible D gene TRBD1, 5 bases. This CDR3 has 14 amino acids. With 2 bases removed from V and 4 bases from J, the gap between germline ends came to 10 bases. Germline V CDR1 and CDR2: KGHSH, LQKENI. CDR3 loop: CASSPVATADTQYF. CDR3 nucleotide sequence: TGTGCCAGCTCACCAGTCGCGACAGCAGATACGCAGTATTTT. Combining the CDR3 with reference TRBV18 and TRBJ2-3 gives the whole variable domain NAGVMQNPRHLVRRRGQEARLRCSPMKGHSHVYWYRQLPEEGLKFMVYLQKENIIDESGMPKERFSAEFPKEGPSILRIQQVVRGDSAAYFCASSPVATADTQYFGPGTRLTVL.

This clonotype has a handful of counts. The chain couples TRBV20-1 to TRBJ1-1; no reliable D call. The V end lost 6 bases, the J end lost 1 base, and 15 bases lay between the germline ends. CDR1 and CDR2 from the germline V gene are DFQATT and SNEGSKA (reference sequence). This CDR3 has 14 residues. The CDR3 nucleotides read TGCAGTGCGGCCCTGTCGGGTGGGAACACTGAAGCTTTCTTT. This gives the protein CSAALSGGNTEAFF.

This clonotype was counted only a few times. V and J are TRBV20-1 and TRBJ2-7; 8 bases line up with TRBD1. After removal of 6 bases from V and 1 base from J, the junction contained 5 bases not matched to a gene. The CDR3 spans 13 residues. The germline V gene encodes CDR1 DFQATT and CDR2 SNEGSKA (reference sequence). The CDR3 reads CSAPDRESYEQYF. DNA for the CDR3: TGCAGTGCACCGGACAGGGAGTCCTACGAGCAGTACTTC.

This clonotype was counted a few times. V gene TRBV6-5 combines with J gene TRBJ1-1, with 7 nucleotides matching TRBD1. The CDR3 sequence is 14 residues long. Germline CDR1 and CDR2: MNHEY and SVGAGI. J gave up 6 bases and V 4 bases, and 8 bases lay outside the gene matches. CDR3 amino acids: CASSFLAGTAEAFF. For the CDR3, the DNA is TGTGCCAGCAGTTTCTTAGCCGGGACAGCTGAAGCTTTCTTT.

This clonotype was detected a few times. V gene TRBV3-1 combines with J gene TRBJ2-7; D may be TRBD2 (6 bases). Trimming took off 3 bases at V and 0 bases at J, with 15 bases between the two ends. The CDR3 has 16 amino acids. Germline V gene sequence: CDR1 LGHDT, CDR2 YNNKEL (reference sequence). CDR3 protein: CASSQASGVLSYEQYF. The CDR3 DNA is TGTGCCAGCAGCCAGGCCTCGGGGGTACTCTCCTACGAGCAGTACTTC.

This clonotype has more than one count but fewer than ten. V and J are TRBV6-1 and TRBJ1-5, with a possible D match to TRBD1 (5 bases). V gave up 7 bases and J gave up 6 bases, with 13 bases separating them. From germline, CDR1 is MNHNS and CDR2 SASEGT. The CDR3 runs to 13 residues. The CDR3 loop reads CASKAGLVQPQHF. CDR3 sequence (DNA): TGTGCCAGCAAAGCAGGGTTAGTTCAGCCCCAGCATTTT.

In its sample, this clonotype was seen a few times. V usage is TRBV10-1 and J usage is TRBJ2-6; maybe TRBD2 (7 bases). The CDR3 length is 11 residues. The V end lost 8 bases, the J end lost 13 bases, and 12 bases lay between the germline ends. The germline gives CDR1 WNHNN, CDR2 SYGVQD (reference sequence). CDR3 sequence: CASPRGGVLTF. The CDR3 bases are TGCGCCAGCCCGAGGGGGGGGGTCCTGACTTTC.

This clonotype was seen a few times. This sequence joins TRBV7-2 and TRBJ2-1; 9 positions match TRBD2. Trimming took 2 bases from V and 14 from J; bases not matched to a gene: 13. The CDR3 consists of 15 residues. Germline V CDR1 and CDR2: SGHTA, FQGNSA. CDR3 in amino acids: CASSLLLAGLQGEFF. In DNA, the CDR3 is TGTGCCAGCAGCTTATTACTAGCGGGCTTGCAGGGGGAGTTCTTC. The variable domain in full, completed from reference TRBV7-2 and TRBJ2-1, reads GAGVSQSPSNKVTEKGKDVELRCDPISGHTALYWYRQSLGQGLEFLIYFQGNSAPDKSGLPSDRFSAERTGGSVSTLTIQRTQQEDSAVYLCASSLLLAGLQGEFFGPGTRLTVL.

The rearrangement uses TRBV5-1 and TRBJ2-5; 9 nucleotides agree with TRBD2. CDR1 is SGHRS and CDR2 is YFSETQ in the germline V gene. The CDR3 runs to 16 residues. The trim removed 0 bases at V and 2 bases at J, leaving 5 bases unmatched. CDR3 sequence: CASSLGASGNQETQYF. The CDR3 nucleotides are TGCGCCAGCAGCTTGGGGGCTAGCGGGAATCAAGAGACCCAGTACTTC. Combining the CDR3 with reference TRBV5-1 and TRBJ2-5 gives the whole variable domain KAGVTQTPRYLIKTRGQQVTLSCSPISGHRSVSWYQQTPGQGLQFLFEYFSETQRNKGNFPGRFSGRQFSNSRSEMNVSTLELGDSALYLCASSLGASGNQETQYFGPGTRLLVL.

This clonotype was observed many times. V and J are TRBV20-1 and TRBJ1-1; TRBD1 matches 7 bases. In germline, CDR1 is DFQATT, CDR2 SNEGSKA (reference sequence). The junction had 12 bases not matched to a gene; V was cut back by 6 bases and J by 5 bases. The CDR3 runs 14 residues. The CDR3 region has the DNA TGCAGTGCCATTCCGGGGGCAGGGGGAACTGAAGCTTTCTTT. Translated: CSAIPGAGGTEAFF.

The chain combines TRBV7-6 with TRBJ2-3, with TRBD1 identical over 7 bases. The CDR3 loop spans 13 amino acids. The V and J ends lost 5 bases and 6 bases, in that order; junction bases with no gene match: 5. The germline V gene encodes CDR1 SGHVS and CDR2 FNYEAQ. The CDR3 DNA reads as TGTGCCAGCAGCCCGTTCAGGGGGGATACGCAGTATTTT. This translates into CASSPFRGDTQYF.

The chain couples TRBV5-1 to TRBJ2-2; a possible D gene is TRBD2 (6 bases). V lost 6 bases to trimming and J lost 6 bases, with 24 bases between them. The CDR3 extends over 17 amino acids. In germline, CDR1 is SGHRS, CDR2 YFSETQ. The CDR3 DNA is TGCGCCAGCACAAAAGCCGGGACTTCCGCTGTTGCCGGGGAGCTGTTTTTT. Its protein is CASTKAGTSAVAGELFF.

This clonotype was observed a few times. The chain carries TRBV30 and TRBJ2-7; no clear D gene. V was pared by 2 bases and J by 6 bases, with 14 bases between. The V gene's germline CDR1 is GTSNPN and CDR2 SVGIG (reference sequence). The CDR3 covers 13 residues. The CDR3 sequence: CAWSPPKKGEQYF. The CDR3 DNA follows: TGTGCCTGGAGTCCACCCAAGAAGGGCGAGCAGTACTTC.

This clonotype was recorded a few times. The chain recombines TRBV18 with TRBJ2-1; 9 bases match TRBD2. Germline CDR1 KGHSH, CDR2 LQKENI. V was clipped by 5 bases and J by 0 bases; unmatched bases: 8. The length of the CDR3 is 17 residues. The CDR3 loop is CASSTRLAVSSYNEQFF. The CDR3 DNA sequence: TGTGCCAGCTCAACCCGACTAGCGGTTAGCTCCTACAATGAGCAGTTCTTC.

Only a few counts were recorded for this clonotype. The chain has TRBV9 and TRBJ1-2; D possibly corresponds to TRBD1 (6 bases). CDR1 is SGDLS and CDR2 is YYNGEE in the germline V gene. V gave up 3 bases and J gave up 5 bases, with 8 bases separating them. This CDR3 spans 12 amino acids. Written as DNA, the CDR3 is TGTGCCAGCAGCGCAGGACAGTATGGCTACACCTTC. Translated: CASSAGQYGYTF.

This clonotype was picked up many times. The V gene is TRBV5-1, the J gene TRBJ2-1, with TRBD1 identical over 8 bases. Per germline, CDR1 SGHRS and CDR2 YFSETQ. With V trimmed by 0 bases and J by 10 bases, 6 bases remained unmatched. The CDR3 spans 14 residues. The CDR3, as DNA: TGCGCCAGCAGCTTGGAATCAGGGGGCTGGGAGCAGTTCTTC. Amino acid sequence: CASSLESGGWEQFF.

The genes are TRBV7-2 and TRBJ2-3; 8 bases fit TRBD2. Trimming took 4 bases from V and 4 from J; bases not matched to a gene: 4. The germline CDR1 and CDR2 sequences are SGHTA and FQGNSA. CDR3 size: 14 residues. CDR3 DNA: TGTGCCAGCAGCTCAGCGGGAGTACCAGATACGCAGTATTTT. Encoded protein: CASSSAGVPDTQYF.

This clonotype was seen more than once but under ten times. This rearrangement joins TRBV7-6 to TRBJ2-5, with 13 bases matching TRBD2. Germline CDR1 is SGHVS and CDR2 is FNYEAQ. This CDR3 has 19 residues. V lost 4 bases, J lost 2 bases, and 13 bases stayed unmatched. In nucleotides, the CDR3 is TGTGCCAGCAGCTCGGGACTAGCGGGAACCCGAATAGGGCAAGAGACCCAGTACTTC. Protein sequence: CASSSGLAGTRIGQETQYF.

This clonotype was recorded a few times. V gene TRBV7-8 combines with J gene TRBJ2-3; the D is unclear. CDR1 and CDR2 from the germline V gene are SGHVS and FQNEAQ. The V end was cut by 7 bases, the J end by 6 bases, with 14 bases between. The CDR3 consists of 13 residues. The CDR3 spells CASILTPVDTQYF. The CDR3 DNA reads TGTGCCAGCATCCTTACACCCGTGGATACGCAGTATTTT.

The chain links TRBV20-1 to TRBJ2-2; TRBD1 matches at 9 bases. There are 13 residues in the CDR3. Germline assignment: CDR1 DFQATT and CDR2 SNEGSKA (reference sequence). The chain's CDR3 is CVSRDRVSGELFF. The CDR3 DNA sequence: TGCGTTAGCCGGGACAGGGTGTCCGGGGAGCTGTTTTTT.